The T cell receptor (beta chain) under discussion was sequenced for a study of T-cell memory formation after mild COVID-19. A single record per CDR3 protein comes from TCRdb applying MiXCR to the 5' RACE reads. The top ten clones hold approximately 8.4% of a sample with fewer than 650,000 distinct CDR3 sequences, 20% to 25% of them seen once. The CDR3 runs 16 residues. V was shortened by 7 bases and J by 10 bases, with 26 bases between the two germline ends. CDR1 MNHEY and CDR2 SVGAGI come from the germline V gene. The gene calls are TRBV6-5 and TRBJ2-1; perhaps TRBD2 as D (7 bases). This clonotype was obtained from an adult woman who had mild COVID-19 (a few samples of this study predate the infection). Cell type and time point are not known. The sample consisted of PBMCs or a T cell subset sorted from them (not recorded which). The CDR3 sequence is CASKVNGGLLETEQFF. The CDR3 nucleotides read TGTGCCAGCAAGGTCAACGGGGGGCTGCTAGAAACGGAGCAGTTCTTC.